This TCR beta chain was sequenced in a study of monozygotic twins with inflammatory bowel disease. Broader study findings: Limited statistical power may explain no repertoire similarity difference between concordant and discordant twins.

The V gene's germline CDR1 is SGDLS and CDR2 YYNGEE. The CDR3 is 14 residues long. With respect to this clonotype: The antigen is unknown.

UMIs were attached via template switching, each with a 6-nucleotide sample barcode. TCRdb re-called the 5' RACE reads and catalogs CDR3 proteins one per entry, DNA excluded. Here the sample table reports more than 300,000 distinct CDR3 sequences. The sequence derives from a human donor with ulcerative colitis or Crohn's disease, or a healthy co-twin of an affected twin (not recorded which). V and J are TRBV9 and TRBJ1-2; the D call from TCRdb, TRBD1, cannot be confirmed without DNA. Sequencing was done on a sample of blood. The CDR3 is CASSVVGQGFGYTF.